A selection of T cell receptor beta chains follows, all from one sample in a study of blood T cell repertoires in COVID-19. TCRdb keeps only in-frame clones here, not all; method: immunoSEQ multiplex PCR. The sample holds about 230,000 clones, under 90% seen once. The sequencing sample was made of peripheral blood. These receptors were taken from a man between 45 and 60 years old with COVID-19, enrolled during active disease. CDR3s include the opening cysteine and the closing phenylalanine or tryptophan. The D gene is left open where the match is weak. The size of a clone is reported for some rows only, either as once, few or many, or as a class for expanded clones.

NA NA TRBJ1-6 TRBV28 CASSRFSYNSPLHF TGTGCCAGCAGCCGTTTCTCCTATAATTCACCCCTCCACTTT
NA NA TRBJ1-1 TRBV6-5 CASSFEENTEAFF TGTGCCAGCAGTTTCGAGGAGAACACTGAAGCTTTCTTT
NA TRBD1 TRBJ2-5 TRBV9 CASSVGGQGTETQYF TGTGCCAGCAGCGTAGGGGGACAGGGAACAGAGACCCAGTACTTC
NA NA TRBJ1-2 TRBV19 CASSSRMAANYGYTF TGTGCCAGTAGTAGCAGGATGGCCGCGAACTATGGCTACACCTTC
few TRBD1 TRBJ2-3 TRBV18 CASSPPTGGRDTQYF TGTGCCAGCTCACCCCCGACAGGGGGGAGAGATACGCAGTATTTT
few NA TRBJ1-6 TRBV5-6 CASSLAAENSPLHF TGTGCCAGCAGCTTGGCCGCGGAGAATTCACCCCTCCACTTT
NA NA TRBJ2-1 TRBV12-5 CASGLSRVEQFF TGTGCTAGTGGTTTGTCCCGGGTTGAGCAGTTCTTC
NA TRBD1 TRBJ1-1 TRBV7-9 CASSLAGIFRGTEAFF TGTGCCAGCAGCTTAGCCGGTATTTTCAGGGGGACTGAAGCTTTCTTT
NA NA TRBJ2-1 TRBV5-6 CASSPRVPQTHVDEQFF TGTGCCAGCAGCCCCAGGGTGCCCCAGACCCATGTGGATGAGCAGTTCTTC
NA NA TRBJ1-5 TRBV6-5 CASSYNRANQPQHF TGTGCCAGCAGTTACAACAGGGCCAATCAGCCCCAGCATTTT
NA TRBD1 TRBJ1-5 TRBV12-5 CASGLGDSVPFNQPQHF TGTGCTAGTGGTTTGGGGGACAGTGTCCCTTTTAATCAGCCCCAGCATTTT
NA NA TRBJ2-2 TRBV3-1/TRBV3-2 CASSQGPRSTGELFF TGTGCCAGCAGCCAAGGTCCTAGAAGCACCGGGGAGCTGTTTTTT
NA TRBD1 TRBJ2-7 TRBV19 CASSIRTGGTYEQYF TGTGCCAGTAGTATCCGGACAGGGGGAACCTACGAGCAGTACTTC
few NA TRBJ1-1 TRBV7-3 CASSSDRNTEAFF TGTGCCAGCAGCTCGGACAGAAACACTGAAGCTTTCTTT
NA NA TRBJ1-5 TRBV19 CASREAGRGFHGQPQHF TGTGCCAGTAGGGAGGCAGGGAGGGGATTTCACGGTCAGCCCCAGCATTTT
NA TRBD1 TRBJ1-2 TRBV4-1 CASSQESGGDYGYTF TGCGCCAGCAGCCAAGAGTCAGGGGGAGACTATGGCTACACCTTC
NA NA TRBJ1-2 TRBV5-4 CASSLDRANYGYTF TGTGCCAGCAGCTTGGACAGAGCAAACTATGGCTACACCTTC
NA NA TRBJ2-2 TRBV9 CASRGAGNTGELFF TGTGCCAGCAGAGGCGCGGGGAACACCGGGGAGCTGTTTTTT
few NA TRBJ2-5 TRBV6-5 CASSYFARGETQYF TGTGCCAGCAGTTACTTTGCGCGGGGCGAGACCCAGTACTTC
NA TRBD2 TRBJ2-1 TRBV5-1 CASSSGLAASYNEQFF TGCGCCAGCAGCTCCGGACTAGCGGCTTCCTACAATGAGCAGTTCTTC
NA TRBD1 TRBJ2-7 TRBV5-1 CASSITGTGDEQYF TGCGCCAGCAGCATCACCGGGACAGGGGACGAGCAGTACTTC
NA TRBD2 TRBJ2-2 TRBV18 CASSPPSGANTGELFF TGTGCCAGCTCACCTCCTAGCGGAGCGAACACCGGGGAGCTGTTTTTT
NA TRBD1 TRBJ1-2 TRBV28 CASSNGDRDGYTF TGTGCCAGCAGTAACGGGGACAGGGACGGCTACACCTTC
once TRBD1 TRBJ1-1 TRBV5-1 CASRGTTGKYTEAFF TGCGCCAGCAGGGGCACGACAGGGAAGTACACTGAAGCTTTCTTT
NA TRBD2 TRBJ2-5 TRBV5-1 CASSTTLAGAGETQYF TGCGCCAGCAGCACCACACTAGCGGGGGCCGGAGAGACCCAGTACTTC
few NA TRBJ1-5 TRBV6-2/TRBV6-3 CASSYSSGISNQPQHF TGTGCCAGCAGTTACAGCTCGGGGATTAGCAATCAGCCCCAGCATTTT
NA NA TRBJ2-7 TRBV5-3 CARSALPGTRSYEQYF TGTGCCAGAAGCGCATTACCCGGGACACGATCCTACGAGCAGTACTTC
NA TRBD2 TRBJ2-7 TRBV6-5 CASIEGAGGLYEQYF TGTGCCAGCATCGAAGGGGCGGGAGGGCTCTACGAGCAGTACTTC
NA NA TRBJ1-6 TRBV4-1 CASSQDLPGNSPLHF TGCGCCAGCAGCCAAGATTTGCCAGGGAATTCACCCCTCCACTTT
few TRBD1 TRBJ1-2 TRBV28 CASSVQGAFVGYTF TGTGCCAGCAGTGTACAGGGGGCTTTTGTTGGCTACACCTTC
few NA TRBJ2-7 TRBV5-1 CASSLESGTSLRGDF TGCGCCAGCAGCTTGGAGAGCGGGACCTCCCTTAGGGGGGACTTC
NA TRBD2 TRBJ2-4 TRBV7-2 CASSPGLAVIAKNIQYF TGTGCCAGCAGCCCTGGACTAGCGGTAATAGCCAAAAACATTCAGTACTTC
NA TRBD1 TRBJ2-1 TRBV19 CASSLLQGATIYNEQFF TGTGCCAGTAGTCTCCTACAGGGGGCGACGATTTACAATGAGCAGTTCTTC
NA TRBD1 TRBJ2-3 TRBV7-2 CASSPRGQNTDTQYF TGTGCCAGCAGCCCCAGGGGGCAGAACACAGATACGCAGTATTTT
NA NA TRBJ1-6 TRBV5-4 CASSFRGRNSPLHF TGTGCCAGCAGCTTCAGGGGACGTAATTCACCCCTCCACTTT
once TRBD1 TRBJ1-1 TRBV28 CASIPGGTEAFF TGTGCCAGCATTCCAGGGGGCACTGAAGCTTTCTTT